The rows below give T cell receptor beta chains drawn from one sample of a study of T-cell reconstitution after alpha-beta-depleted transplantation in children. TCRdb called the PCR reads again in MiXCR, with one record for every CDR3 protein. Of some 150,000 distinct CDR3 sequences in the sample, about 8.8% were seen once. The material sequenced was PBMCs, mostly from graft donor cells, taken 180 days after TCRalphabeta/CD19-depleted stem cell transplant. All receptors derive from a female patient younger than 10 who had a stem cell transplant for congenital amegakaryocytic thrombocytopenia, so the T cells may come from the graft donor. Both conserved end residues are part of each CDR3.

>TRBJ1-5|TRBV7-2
CASSSALSNQPQHF
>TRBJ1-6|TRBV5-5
CASSRQGQATYNSPLHF
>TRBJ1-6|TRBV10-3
CAINSPLQGSYNSPLHF
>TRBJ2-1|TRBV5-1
CASSQLAGGSYNEQFF
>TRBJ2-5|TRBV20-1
CSASPFQGYQETQYF
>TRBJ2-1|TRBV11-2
CASTPYRDGDNEQFF
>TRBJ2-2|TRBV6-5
CASSHTGDTGELFF
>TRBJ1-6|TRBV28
CASSAGQGGRRGSPLHF
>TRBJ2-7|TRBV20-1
CSAIRGTGGSYEQYF
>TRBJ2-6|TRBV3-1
CASSRDSGANVLTF
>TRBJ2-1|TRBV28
CASSLPQGKDEQFF
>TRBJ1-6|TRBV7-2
CASTLGVGTHSPLHF
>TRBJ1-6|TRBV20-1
CSARDGPWGNSPLHF
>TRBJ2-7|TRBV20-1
CSARVSTSGIYEQYF
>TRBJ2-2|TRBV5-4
CASRWGGEGYTGELFF
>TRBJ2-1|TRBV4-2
CASSPSGDPYNEQFF
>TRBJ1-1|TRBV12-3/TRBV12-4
CASSFDPGQGNTEAFF
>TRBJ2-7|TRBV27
CASSNTGSSYEQYF
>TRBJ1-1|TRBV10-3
CAIRKGQDGEAFF
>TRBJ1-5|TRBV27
CASRGPGGQPQHF
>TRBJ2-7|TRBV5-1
CASSLEAGAIYEQYF
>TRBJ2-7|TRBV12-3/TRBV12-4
CASSSRGSTFPYEQYF
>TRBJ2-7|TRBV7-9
CASSLEIPGYEQYF
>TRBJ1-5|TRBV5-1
CASSLFGGGNQPQHF
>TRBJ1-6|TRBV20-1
CSASRDNNSPLHF
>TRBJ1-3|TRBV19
CASAGQGAYTIYF
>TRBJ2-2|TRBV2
CASSEAVDTGELFF
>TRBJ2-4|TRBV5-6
CASSPQVGAKNIQYF
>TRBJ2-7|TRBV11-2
CASSPRGLAGGFSYEQYF
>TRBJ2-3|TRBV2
CASNRGSTDTQYF
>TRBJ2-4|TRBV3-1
CASSQDGGRGGIQYF
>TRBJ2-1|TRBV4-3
CASSQRLAGGPWEQFF
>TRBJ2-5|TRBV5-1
CASNSWGRVGTQYF
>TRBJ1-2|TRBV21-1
CASSKDDRVIYGYTF
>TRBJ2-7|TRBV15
CATSKDGKRYEQYF
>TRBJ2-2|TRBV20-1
CSADHRDRGSGELFF
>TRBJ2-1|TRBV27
CASKKTGRYNEQFF
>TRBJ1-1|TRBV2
CASRRGPEAFF
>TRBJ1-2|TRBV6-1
CASSARDTTNYGYTF
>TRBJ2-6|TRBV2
CASNPFLSGANVLTF
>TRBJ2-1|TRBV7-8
CASSLEGLSSYNEQFF
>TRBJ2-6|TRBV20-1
CSASLLGTSGANVLTF